This TCR beta chain was recovered during a study of OX40 agonist ivuxolimab in advanced cancers. Note on this clone: Its matching antigen is unknown.

Germline V gives CDR1 LGHNA, CDR2 YNFKEQ. The CDR3 spans 20 residues. Trimming stripped 3 bases from V and 4 bases from J, with 28 bases between. The repertoire was sequenced with immunoSEQ multiplex PCR; TCRdb's copy has only in-frame clones and lacks some. Among around 60,000 clones listed, around 87% were seen once. Study-wide findings and caveats: Expanded peripheral T cells had an undetermined antigen specificity. At doses 0.1 to 3.0 mg/kg, CD4+ and CD8+ clones expanded. In general, CD8+ T cells held more expanded clones than CD4+ did, on average.

The chain carries TRBV4-2 and TRBJ2-1, with TRBD1 as a possible D gene (8 bases). Sequenced material: CD4+ or CD8+ T cells sorted from blood, taken in a trial of the OX40 agonist ivuxolimab. The TCR originated in an adult with an advanced solid tumor such as melanoma, head and neck, liver or kidney cancer. CDR3 sequence: CASSQGVTGRGTGLYNEQFF. CDR3 DNA: TGTGCCAGCAGCCAGGGGGTTACCGGGCGGGGGACAGGCTTATACAATGAGCAGTTCTTC.